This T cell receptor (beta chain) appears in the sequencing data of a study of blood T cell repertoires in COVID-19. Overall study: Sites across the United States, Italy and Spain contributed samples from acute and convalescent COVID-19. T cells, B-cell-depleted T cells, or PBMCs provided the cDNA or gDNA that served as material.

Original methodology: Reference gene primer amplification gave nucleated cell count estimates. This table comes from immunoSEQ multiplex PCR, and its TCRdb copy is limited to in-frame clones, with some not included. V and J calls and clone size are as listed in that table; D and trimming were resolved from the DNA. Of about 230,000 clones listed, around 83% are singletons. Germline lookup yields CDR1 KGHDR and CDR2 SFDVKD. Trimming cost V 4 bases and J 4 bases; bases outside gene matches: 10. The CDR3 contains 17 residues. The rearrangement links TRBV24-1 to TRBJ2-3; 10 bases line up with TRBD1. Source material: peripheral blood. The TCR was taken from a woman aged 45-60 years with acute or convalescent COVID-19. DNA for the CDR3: TGTGCCACCAGTGACCCCTCGACAGGGGGCGGGGCAGATACGCAGTATTTT. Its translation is CATSDPSTGGGADTQYF.